The clone carrying this TCR beta chain appeared a few times. Its specificity is not known. PCR employed 60 Vbeta and 13 Jbeta primers. The assay was immunoSEQ multiplex PCR, and TCRdb's table has in-frame clones only and misses some. In the table there are over 100,000 clones, roughly 9.1% of which are singletons. This sample is part of a study of cytomegalovirus exposure and HLA in healthy donors. Germline V lookup: CDR1 SGHVS, CDR2 FNYEAQ. CDR3 size: 15 residues. The V end was cut by 1 base, the J end by 6 bases, with 13 bases between. General observations from the study: In a later analysis, CMV-associated beta chains were mostly HLA-associated, it appeared. Excluded were some V segments that proved indistinguishable, including TRBV6-2 and TRBV6-3. In a later analysis, a missense DCLRE1C variant was linked to TCR beta V- and J-gene trimming.

Input material: PBMCs. The genes are TRBV7-6 and TRBJ2-1; no reliable D call. This sequence originates from a man aged 35 to 55 in good health and CMV-seropositive. This chain's CDR3 is CASSLGVERANEQFF. CDR3 DNA: TGTGCCAGCAGCTTAGGGGTCGAGCGTGCCAATGAGCAGTTCTTC.